This T cell receptor (beta chain) stems from a study of cytomegalovirus exposure and HLA in healthy donors. Overall study context: Around 180 million T cells yielded approximately 100 million unique TCR beta sequences, as an earlier analysis found.

The V gene lost 4 bases and the J gene lost 6 bases, with 12 bases spanning the gap. The CDR3 has 13 residues. From germline, CDR1 is MNHEY and CDR2 SVGAGI. The PCR ran on 60 Vbeta and 13 Jbeta primers. Original processing methods: Around 11 million shared chains were among some 80 million unique TCR beta chains counted in a later analysis. Produced via immunoSEQ multiplex PCR; TCRdb's table is partial and in-frame only. The DNA gave D and trimming, while V, J and clone size come from that table. The table lists roughly 110,000 clones, just over 70% of them singletons. Whole-study results and caveats: Later on, a genetic analysis was performed. It linked a missense variant in DCLRE1C with V- and J-gene trimming of TCR beta. A later analysis found common viral pathogens apparently linked to several of the most significant clusters.

Comments on this clone: The target antigen is unknown.

This clonotype was sampled from a boy younger than 18 in good health and CMV-seronegative. The sample taken for sequencing was PBMCs. This chain uses TRBV6-5 with TRBJ1-1, with D possibly matching TRBD1 (6 bases). This CDR3 is CASSSLGGAEAFF. The CDR3 nucleotides read TGTGCCAGCAGTTCATTAGGGGGGGCTGAAGCTTTCTTT.